The 17 T cell receptor beta chains in this list originate from one sample, sequenced in a study of blood T cell repertoires in COVID-19. TCRdb's table, derived via immunoSEQ multiplex PCR, lists solely in-frame clones and lacks some. This sample has over 250,000 clones; about four fifths occur once, and the top ten carry roughly 10%. The material sequenced was peripheral blood. These receptors all stem from a woman aged 45-65 years who had recovered from COVID-19.

The V and J genes are TRBV5-1 and TRBJ1-2; D is perhaps TRBD1 (5 bases). Germline loops: CDR1 SGHRS, CDR2 YFSETQ. Trimming stripped 0 bases from V and 2 bases from J, with 8 bases between. CDR3 length: 14 amino acids. This CDR3 is CASSLVPGNYGYTF. The CDR3 DNA is TGCGCCAGCAGCTTGGTCCCAGGGAACTATGGCTACACCTTC.

This clone was seen once. The chain couples TRBV11-2 to TRBJ2-7, with 13 bases lining up with TRBD2. Germline values: CDR1 SGHAT, CDR2 FQNNGV. The CDR3 totals 17 residues. V trimming: 2 bases; J trimming: 1 base; junction bases outside the gene matches: 5. In DNA, the CDR3 is TGTGCCAGCAGCTTATGGACTAGCGGGGGCGCTTCCTACGAGCAGTACTTC. It is translated as CASSLWTSGGASYEQYF.

This clone was detected once. The rearrangement uses TRBV28 and TRBJ2-7; D might be TRBD1 (6 bases). Germline V CDR1 and CDR2: MDHEN, SYDVKM. The length of the CDR3 is 11 residues. Trimming shortened V by 5 bases and J by 6 bases, and 8 bases separated the two germline ends. The CDR3 protein is CASSDRPEQYF. In DNA form, the CDR3 reads TGTGCCAGCAGTGACAGGCCCGAGCAGTACTTC.

This chain joins TRBV6-6 and TRBJ2-1; TRBD2 aligns across 10 bases. V was pared by 6 bases and J by 6 bases, with 5 bases of the junction left unmatched. Germline V gene lookup returns CDR1 MNHNY and CDR2 SVGAGI (reference sequence). The CDR3 is 14 residues long. The CDR3 here is CASSRLAGLNEQFF. Written as DNA, the CDR3 is TGTGCCAGCAGCCGACTAGCGGGCCTCAATGAGCAGTTCTTC.

This clone was seen once. J is TRBJ1-2 and V is TRBV5-1; tentatively, D is TRBD1 (5 bases). This CDR3 is built from 15 residues. Deletions cut 4 bases from V and 3 bases from J, with 16 bases between. Germline loops: CDR1 SGHRS, CDR2 YFSETQ. The CDR3 coding sequence is TGCGCCAGCAGCCAGCTCGCGACAGAGTACTATGGCTACACCTTC. As protein: CASSQLATEYYGYTF.

The chain combines TRBV6-5 with TRBJ2-1, with unresolved D. This CDR3 contains 11 residues. Germline V gene sequence: CDR1 MNHEY, CDR2 SVGAGI. V lost 7 bases, J lost 8 bases, and 9 bases lay in between. For the CDR3, the DNA is TGTGCCAGCAACGACGGGTATGAGCAGTTCTTC. Protein sequence: CASNDGYEQFF.

The chain uses TRBV5-4 and TRBJ2-7; 7 bases align to TRBD2. Germline V gene sequence: CDR1 SGHNT, CDR2 YYREEE (reference sequence). The V and J ends lost 4 bases and 1 base, in that order; junction bases with no gene match: 8. CDR3 size: 15 residues. CDR3 nucleotides: TGTGCCAGCAGCGTCTGGGAGGGGAGGTCCTACGAGCAGTACTTC. Protein sequence: CASSVWEGRSYEQYF.

The rearrangement links TRBV7-2 to TRBJ2-7; the D gene is possibly TRBD2 (5 bases). The V end was cut by 5 bases, the J end by 1 base, with 18 bases between. Germline values: CDR1 SGHTA, CDR2 FQGNSA. The CDR3 consists of 16 residues. CDR3 sequence: CASSPQPQGLSYEQYF. The CDR3 region has the DNA TGTGCCAGCAGCCCCCAACCCCAAGGACTTTCCTACGAGCAGTACTTC.

J is TRBJ2-5 and V is TRBV9; 8 positions agree with TRBD2. The trim removed 1 base at V and 1 base at J, leaving 15 bases unmatched. Germline CDR1 SGDLS, CDR2 YYNGEE. The CDR3 is made up of 19 amino acids. CDR3 sequence reads: CASSVLGGLAGSAQETQYF. The CDR3 region has the DNA TGTGCCAGCAGCGTACTGGGGGGTCTAGCGGGTTCAGCCCAAGAGACCCAGTACTTC.

This chain joins TRBV11-2 and TRBJ1-3; D not certain. The V gene lost 0 bases and the J gene lost 7 bases, with 7 bases spanning the gap. This CDR3 spans 13 amino acids. CDR1 is SGHAT and CDR2 is FQNNGV in the germline V gene. The DNA for the CDR3 is TGTGCCAGCAGCTTAGACAGAGCGAACACCATATATTTT. It translates to CASSLDRANTIYF.

V gene TRBV5-1 combines with J gene TRBJ1-1; D not resolved. The germline V gene encodes CDR1 SGHRS and CDR2 YFSETQ. Deletions cut 1 base from V and 1 base from J, with 8 bases between. This CDR3 has 14 residues. The CDR3 here is CASSLTQTNTEAFF. The DNA of the CDR3 is TGCGCCAGCAGCTTGACACAGACGAACACTGAAGCTTTCTTT.

This clone was counted a few times. The chain employs TRBV28 and TRBJ1-2, with TRBD1 matching 8 bases. The V segment lost 6 bases and the J segment 2 bases; nucleotides outside the gene matches: 8. CDR3 size: 15 residues. Germline CDR1 MDHEN, CDR2 SYDVKM. CDR3: CASSNAGGLNYGYTF. For the CDR3, the DNA is TGTGCCAGCAGCAACGCAGGGGGCTTAAACTATGGCTACACCTTC.

The rearrangement links TRBV30 to TRBJ1-1; D may be TRBD1 (6 bases). V gave up 4 bases and J gave up 2 bases, with 11 bases separating them. This CDR3 region has 13 residues. CDR1 GTSNPN and CDR2 SVGIG come from the germline V gene (reference sequence). CDR3 sequence (DNA): TGTGCCTGGAAGTGGGGGCTCAACACTGAAGCTTTCTTT. Translated, it gives CAWKWGLNTEAFF.

This clone has more than one count but fewer than ten. Here the CDR3 reads CASSRNIVKQYF. The CDR3 region has the DNA TGTGCCAGCAGCCGTAACATCGTAAAACAGTATTTT. The chain carries TRBV27 and TRBJ2-3, with D hard to call. Trimming removed 6 bases from V and 12 bases from J, with 16 bases in between. This CDR3 has 12 residues. Germline V gene sequence: CDR1 MNHEY, CDR2 SMNVEV (reference sequence).

This clone was seen only once. The rearrangement joins TRBV14 to TRBJ2-1, with 8 bases that match TRBD1. V was pared by 4 bases and J by 8 bases, with 10 bases of the junction left unmatched. The CDR3 loop spans 15 amino acids. Germline V lookup: CDR1 SGHDN, CDR2 FVKESK. CDR3 nucleotide sequence: TGTGCCAGCAGCCGTTGGACAGGGCGGTGGGATGAGCAGTTCTTC. Encoded protein: CASSRWTGRWDEQFF. Combining the CDR3 with reference TRBV14 and TRBJ2-1 gives the whole variable domain EAGVTQFPSHSVIEKGQTVTLRCDPISGHDNLYWYRRVMGKEIKFLLHFVKESKQDESGMPNNRFLAERTGGTYSTLKVQPAELEDSGVYFCASSRWTGRWDEQFFGPGTRLTVL.

This clone has a single count. The chain employs TRBV7-3 and TRBJ1-4; D might be TRBD1 (5 bases). Germline V CDR1 and CDR2: SGHTA, FQGTGA. V lost 6 bases to trimming and J lost 12 bases, with 14 bases between them. The CDR3 is made up of 12 amino acids. The CDR3 DNA sequence: TGTGCCAGCAGACCACTAGCGGGGCAACTGTTTTTT. Residues: CASRPLAGQLFF.

The CDR3 nucleotides are TGTGCCAGCAGCACTACAGGGGGGTATAGACAGCCCCAGCATTTT. It is translated as CASSTTGGYRQPQHF. V usage is TRBV28 and J usage is TRBJ1-5; 8 bases match TRBD1. Germline V gene sequence: CDR1 MDHEN, CDR2 SYDVKM. The CDR3 has 15 residues. The junction had 11 bases not matched to a gene; V was cut back by 6 bases and J by 7 bases. Looking up the rest from reference TRBV28 and TRBJ1-5 gives the full variable domain: DVKVTQSSRYLVKRTGEKVFLECVQDMDHENMFWYRQDPGLGLRLIYFSYDVKMKEKGDIPEGYSVSREKKERFSLILESASTNQTSMYLCASSTTGGYRQPQHFGDGTRLSIL.